This record covers a single T cell receptor beta chain. What it recognizes is unknown. Here immunoSEQ multiplex PCR was the method, and the copy in TCRdb shows in-frame clones only, minus some. The table includes about 110,000 clones, 70% to 90% detected once. The ends lost 0 bases at V and 8 bases at J; junction bases unmatched: 15. CDR1 SGHAT and CDR2 FQNNGV come from the germline V gene. The CDR3 length is 17 residues. The data belong to a study of T cell responses to AZD1222 COVID-19 vaccine. Study results and caveats: When two AZD1222 doses had been given, Spike-specific TCR breadth and depth rose. The repertoires were collected only after the peak T cell response. Of spike-specific TCRs, nearly half reportedly target regions left unmutated in variants. Baseline testing showed seropositivity in only five to seven AZD1222 recipients.

The TCR was taken from an adult who received the AZD1222 COVID-19 vaccine. The starting material was peripheral blood, obtained 28 days after the second AZD1222 dose. This chain joins TRBV11-2 and TRBJ1-1; TRBD1 matches 7 bases. As DNA, the CDR3 is TGTGCCAGCAGCTTAGATGCCCTAGGGACAGAGACGATCGAAGCTTTCTTT. It translates to CASSLDALGTETIEAFF.